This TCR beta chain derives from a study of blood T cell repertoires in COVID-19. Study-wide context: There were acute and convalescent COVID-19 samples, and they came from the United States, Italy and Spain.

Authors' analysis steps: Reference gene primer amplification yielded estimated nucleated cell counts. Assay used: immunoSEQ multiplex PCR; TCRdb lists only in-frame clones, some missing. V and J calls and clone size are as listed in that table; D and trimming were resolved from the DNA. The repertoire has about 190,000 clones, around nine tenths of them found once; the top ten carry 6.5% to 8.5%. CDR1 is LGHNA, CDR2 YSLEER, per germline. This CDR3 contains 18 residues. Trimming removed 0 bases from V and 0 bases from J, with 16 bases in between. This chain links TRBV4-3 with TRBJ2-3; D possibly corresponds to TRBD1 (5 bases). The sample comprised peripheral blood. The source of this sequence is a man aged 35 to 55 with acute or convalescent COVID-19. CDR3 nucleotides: TGCGCCAGCAGCCAAGATTGGGCAGGACATTCTAGCACAGATACGCAGTATTTT. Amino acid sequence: CASSQDWAGHSSTDTQYF.